The clone carrying this T cell receptor (beta chain) is a singleton in its sample. The sample comes from a study of blood T cell repertoires in COVID-19. Across the study: The origin of the acute and convalescent COVID-19 samples was the United States, Italy and Spain. PBMCs, B-cell-depleted T cells, or T cells were the source of the cDNA or gDNA that made up the material.

Some clones are missing from TCRdb's copy, which holds only in-frame ones; the method was immunoSEQ multiplex PCR. The sample yields about 190,000 clones, approximately 92% seen once. CDR3 length equals 16 residues. V shed 4 bases, J shed 6 bases, and the junction held 6 bases outside the gene matches. Per the germline V gene, CDR1 is LGHDT and CDR2 is YNNKEL (reference sequence). Material: peripheral blood. This chain uses TRBV3-1 (or the pseudogene TRBV3-2) with TRBJ2-1, with TRBD2 identical over 13 bases. The clonotype was recovered from a man aged 45-60 years with acute or convalescent COVID-19. For the CDR3, the DNA is TGTGCCAGCAGCCGCGGGACTAGCGGGGCCGGCAATGAGCAGTTCTTC. Translated: CASSRGTSGAGNEQFF.